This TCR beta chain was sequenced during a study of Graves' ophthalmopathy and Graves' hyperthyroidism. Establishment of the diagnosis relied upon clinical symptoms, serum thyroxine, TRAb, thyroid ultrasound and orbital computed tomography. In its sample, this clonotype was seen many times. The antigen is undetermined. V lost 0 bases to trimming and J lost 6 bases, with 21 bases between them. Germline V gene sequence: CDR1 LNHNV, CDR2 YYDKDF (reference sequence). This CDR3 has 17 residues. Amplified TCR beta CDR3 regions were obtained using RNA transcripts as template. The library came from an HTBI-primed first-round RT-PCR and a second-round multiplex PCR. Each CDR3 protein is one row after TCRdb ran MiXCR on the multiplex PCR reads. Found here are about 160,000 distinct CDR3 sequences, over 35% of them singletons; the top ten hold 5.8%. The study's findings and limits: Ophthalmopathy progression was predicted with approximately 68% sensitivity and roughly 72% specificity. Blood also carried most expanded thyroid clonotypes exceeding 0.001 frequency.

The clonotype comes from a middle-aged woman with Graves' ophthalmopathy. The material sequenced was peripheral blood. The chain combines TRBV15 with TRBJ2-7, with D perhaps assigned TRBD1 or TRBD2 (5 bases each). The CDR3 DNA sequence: TGTGCCACCAGCAGAGATGAGATTGGGACCCCATCCGGCGAGCAGTACTTC. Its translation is CATSRDEIGTPSGEQYF.